These T cell receptor beta chains were read from a single sample in a study of OX40 agonist ivuxolimab in advanced cancers. Measured with immunoSEQ multiplex PCR; TCRdb has only the in-frame clones, and not every one. Of about 64,000 clones in the sample, around nine tenths were seen once. This material consisted of CD4+ or CD8+ T cells sorted from blood, taken in a trial of the OX40 agonist ivuxolimab. These receptors were obtained from an adult with an advanced solid tumor such as melanoma, head and neck, liver or kidney cancer. CDR3s include the opening cysteine and the closing phenylalanine or tryptophan. A D gene is named only where the DNA matches it firmly. Only part of the rows carry a size: once, few, many, or a class if the clone is expanded.

V,size,J,D,DNA,CDR3
TRBV5-1,.,TRBJ2-1,.,TGCGCCAGCAGCTTGGCCCCAGGGGATTACAATGAGCAGTTCTTC,CASSLAPGDYNEQFF
TRBV11-1,.,TRBJ2-3,.,TGTGCCAGCAGCTATGCAGATACGCAGTATTTT,CASSYADTQYF
TRBV30,once,TRBJ2-7,.,TGTGCCTGGAGCAACCCGGGACTGATCTCCTACGAGCAGTACTTC,CAWSNPGLISYEQYF
TRBV5-1,.,TRBJ2-5,.,TGCGCCAGCAGCTTAGGACAGCTCCAAGAGACCCAGTACTTC,CASSLGQLQETQYF
TRBV4-1,few,TRBJ2-7,TRBD1,TGCGCCAGCAGCCAACCGGGACAGGGGACCTACGAGCAGTACTTC,CASSQPGQGTYEQYF
TRBV7-6,once,TRBJ2-7,TRBD2,TGTGCCAGCAGTCCACTAGCGGGAGGTGACGAGCAGTACTTC,CASSPLAGGDEQYF
TRBV9,.,TRBJ2-1,.,TGTGCCAGCAGCCCTCAGGGAAACAATGAGCAGTTCTTC,CASSPQGNNEQFF
TRBV19,.,TRBJ1-5,.,TGTGCCAGTAGTATAAGCAGGGAGGAGCCCCAGCATTTT,CASSISREEPQHF
TRBV2,.,TRBJ2-7,.,TGTGCCAGCAGTAAGGGTCTGGGCGAGCAGTACTTC,CASSKGLGEQYF
TRBV5-6,.,TRBJ1-3,.,TGTGCCAGCAGAAAACGGGGGGTTACTGGAAACACCATATATTTT,CASRKRGVTGNTIYF
TRBV6-5,.,TRBJ1-2,.,TGTGCCAGCAGTTCCTCCGGAAACTATGGCTACACCTTC,CASSSSGNYGYTF
TRBV29-1,once,TRBJ2-5,.,TGCAGCGTTGAAAAAGGGGCTGGGGAGACCCAGTACTTC,CSVEKGAGETQYF
TRBV23-1,.,TRBJ2-1,TRBD2,TGCGCCAGCAGTCAGCTACTAGCGGGGGACCACAATGAGCAGTTCTTC,CASSQLLAGDHNEQFF
TRBV6-5,.,TRBJ1-1,.,TGTGCCAGCAGCCCTTCTGGGAGCCCGAACACTGAAGCTTTCTTT,CASSPSGSPNTEAFF
TRBV7-2,.,TRBJ2-7,TRBD2,TGTGCCAGCAGCTTATCTGGGACTAGCGGTTCCTACGAGCAGTACTTC,CASSLSGTSGSYEQYF
TRBV5-1,.,TRBJ1-1,.,TGCGCCAGCAGCCTGGACGGGTGGAACACTGAAGCTTTCTTT,CASSLDGWNTEAFF
TRBV30,.,TRBJ1-1,TRBD1,TGTGCCGGCAGGGGGCGCTTGAACACTGAAGCTTTCTTT,CAGRGRLNTEAFF
TRBV6-6,.,TRBJ2-7,TRBD1,TGTGCCAGCAGTTACTCGGACAGGGTCCACGAGCAGTACTTC,CASSYSDRVHEQYF
TRBV5-6,.,TRBJ2-2,TRBD2,TGTGCCAGGACCCAAGCGGGGCGAGGCACCGGGGAGCTGTTTTTT,CARTQAGRGTGELFF
TRBV27,.,TRBJ2-1,.,TGTGCCAGCAGTTTACCCTTCGGGTCTCACAATGAGCAGTTCTTC,CASSLPFGSHNEQFF
TRBV7-2,.,TRBJ1-6,.,TGTGCCAGCAGCCCCCCCAGAAATAATTCACCCCTCCACTTT,CASSPPRNNSPLHF
TRBV27,.,TRBJ1-1,.,TGTGCCAGCAGCCCTCTCAAGGGGGAGATGAACACTGAAGCTTTCTTT,CASSPLKGEMNTEAFF
TRBV18,.,TRBJ1-2,.,TGTGCCAGCTCACTCAGAAGGGGCCAGGGAGGCTATGGCTACACCTTC,CASSLRRGQGGYGYTF